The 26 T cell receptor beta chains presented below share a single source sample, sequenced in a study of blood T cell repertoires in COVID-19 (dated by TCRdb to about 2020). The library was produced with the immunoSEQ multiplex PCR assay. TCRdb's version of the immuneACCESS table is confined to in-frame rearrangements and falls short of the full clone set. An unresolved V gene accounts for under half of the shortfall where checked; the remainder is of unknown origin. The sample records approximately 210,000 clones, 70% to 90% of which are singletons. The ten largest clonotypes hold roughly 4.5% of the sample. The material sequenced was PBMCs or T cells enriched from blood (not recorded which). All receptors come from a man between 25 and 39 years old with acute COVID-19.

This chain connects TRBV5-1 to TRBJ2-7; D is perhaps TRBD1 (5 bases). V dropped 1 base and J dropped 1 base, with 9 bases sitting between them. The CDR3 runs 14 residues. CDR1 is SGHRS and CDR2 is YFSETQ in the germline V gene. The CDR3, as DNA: TGCGCCAGCAGCTTGTTGGACACATCCTACGAGCAGTACTTC. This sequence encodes CASSLLDTSYEQYF.

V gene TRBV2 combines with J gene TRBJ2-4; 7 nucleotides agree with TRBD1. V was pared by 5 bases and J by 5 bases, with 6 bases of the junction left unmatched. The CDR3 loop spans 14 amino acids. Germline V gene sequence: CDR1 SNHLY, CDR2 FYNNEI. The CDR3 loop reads CASSLEQGQNIQYF. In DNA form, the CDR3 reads TGTGCCAGCAGTCTGGAACAGGGGCAAAACATTCAGTACTTC.

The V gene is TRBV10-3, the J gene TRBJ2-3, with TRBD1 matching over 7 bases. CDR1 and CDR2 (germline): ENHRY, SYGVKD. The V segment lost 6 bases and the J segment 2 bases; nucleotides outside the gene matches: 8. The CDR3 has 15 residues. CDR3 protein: CAISLRQGNTDTQYF. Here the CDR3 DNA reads TGTGCCATCAGCCTGCGACAGGGAAACACAGATACGCAGTATTTT.

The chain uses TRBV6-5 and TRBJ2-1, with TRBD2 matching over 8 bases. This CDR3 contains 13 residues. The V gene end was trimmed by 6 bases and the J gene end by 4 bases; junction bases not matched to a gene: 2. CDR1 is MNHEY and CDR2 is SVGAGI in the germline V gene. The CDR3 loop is CASRRGAYNEQFF. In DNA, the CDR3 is TGTGCCAGCAGGCGGGGGGCTTACAATGAGCAGTTCTTC.

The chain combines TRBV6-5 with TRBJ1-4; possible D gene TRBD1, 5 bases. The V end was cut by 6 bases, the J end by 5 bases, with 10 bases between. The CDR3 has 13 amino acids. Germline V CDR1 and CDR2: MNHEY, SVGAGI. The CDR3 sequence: CASRRGGNEKLFF. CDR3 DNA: TGTGCCAGCAGACGCGGGGGAAATGAAAAACTGTTTTTT.

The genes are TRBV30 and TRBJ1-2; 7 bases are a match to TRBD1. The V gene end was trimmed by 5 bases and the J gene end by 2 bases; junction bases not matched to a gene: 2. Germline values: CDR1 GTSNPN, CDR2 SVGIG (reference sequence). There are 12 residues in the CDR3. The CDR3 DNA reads TGTGCCTGGGGACAGGAAAACTATGGCTACACCTTC. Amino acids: CAWGQENYGYTF.

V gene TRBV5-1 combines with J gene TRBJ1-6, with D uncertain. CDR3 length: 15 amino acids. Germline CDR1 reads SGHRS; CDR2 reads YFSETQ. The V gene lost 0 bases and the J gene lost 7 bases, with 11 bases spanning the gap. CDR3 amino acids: CASSLDQYPNSPLHF. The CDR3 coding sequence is TGCGCCAGCAGCTTGGATCAGTACCCAAATTCACCCCTCCACTTT.

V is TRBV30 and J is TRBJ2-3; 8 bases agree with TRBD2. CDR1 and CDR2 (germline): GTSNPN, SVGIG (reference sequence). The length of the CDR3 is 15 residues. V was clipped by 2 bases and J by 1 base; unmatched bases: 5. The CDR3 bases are TGTGCCTGGAGTACCGGGGGGGCTGGCACAGATACGCAGTATTTT. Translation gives CAWSTGGAGTDTQYF.

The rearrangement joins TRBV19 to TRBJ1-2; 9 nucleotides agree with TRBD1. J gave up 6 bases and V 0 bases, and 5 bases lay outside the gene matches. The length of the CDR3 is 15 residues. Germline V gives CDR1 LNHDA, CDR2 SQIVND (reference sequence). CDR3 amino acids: CASSIEGTGLNGYTF. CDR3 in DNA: TGTGCCAGTAGTATAGAAGGGACAGGGCTCAATGGCTACACCTTC.

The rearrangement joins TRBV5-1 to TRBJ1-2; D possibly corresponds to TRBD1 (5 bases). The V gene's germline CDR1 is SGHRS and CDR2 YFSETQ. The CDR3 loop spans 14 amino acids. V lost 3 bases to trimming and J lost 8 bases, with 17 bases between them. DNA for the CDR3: TGCGCCAGCAGCTCGCCGGAGGGGTTCGACGGCTACACCTTC. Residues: CASSSPEGFDGYTF.

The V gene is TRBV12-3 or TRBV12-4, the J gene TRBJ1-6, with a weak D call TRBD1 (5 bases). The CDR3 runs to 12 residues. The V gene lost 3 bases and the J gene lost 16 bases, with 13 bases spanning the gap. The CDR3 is CASSLGLLRLHF. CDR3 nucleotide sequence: TGTGCCAGCAGTTTGGGACTCCTCAGGCTCCACTTT.

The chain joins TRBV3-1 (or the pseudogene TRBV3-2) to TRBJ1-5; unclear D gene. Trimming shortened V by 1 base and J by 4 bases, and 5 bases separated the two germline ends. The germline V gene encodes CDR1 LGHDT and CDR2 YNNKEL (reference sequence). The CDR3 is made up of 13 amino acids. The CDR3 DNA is TGTGCCAGCAGCCAAGCCAGGAATCAGCCCCAGCATTTT. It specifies CASSQARNQPQHF.

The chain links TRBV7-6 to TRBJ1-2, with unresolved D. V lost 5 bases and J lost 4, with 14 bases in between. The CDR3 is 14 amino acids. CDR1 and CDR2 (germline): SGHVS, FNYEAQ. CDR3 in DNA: TGTGCCAGCAGCCCAACGGGAGGTAGCTATGGCTACACCTTC. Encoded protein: CASSPTGGSYGYTF.

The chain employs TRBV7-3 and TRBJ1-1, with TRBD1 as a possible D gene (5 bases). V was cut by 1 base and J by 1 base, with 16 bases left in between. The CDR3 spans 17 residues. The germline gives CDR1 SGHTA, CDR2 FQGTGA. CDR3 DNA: TGTGCCAGCAGCTTAATAGGTAGCAGGGTCCAGAACACTGAAGCTTTCTTT. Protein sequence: CASSLIGSRVQNTEAFF.

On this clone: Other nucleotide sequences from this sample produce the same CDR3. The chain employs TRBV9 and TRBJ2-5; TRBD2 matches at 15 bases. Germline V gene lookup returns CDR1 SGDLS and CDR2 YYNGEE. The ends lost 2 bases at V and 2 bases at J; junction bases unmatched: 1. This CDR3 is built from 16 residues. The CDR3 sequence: CASSVGTSGGQETQYF. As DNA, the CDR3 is TGTGCCAGCAGCGTCGGGACTAGCGGGGGGCAAGAGACCCAGTACTTC.

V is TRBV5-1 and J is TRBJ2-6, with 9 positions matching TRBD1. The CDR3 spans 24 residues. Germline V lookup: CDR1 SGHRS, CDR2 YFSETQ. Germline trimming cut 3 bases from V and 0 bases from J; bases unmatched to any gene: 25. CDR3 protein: CASSSPRRGPVPGQGPSGANVLTF. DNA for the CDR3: TGCGCCAGCAGCTCCCCCCGTAGGGGCCCTGTCCCGGGACAGGGCCCCTCTGGGGCCAACGTCCTGACTTTC.

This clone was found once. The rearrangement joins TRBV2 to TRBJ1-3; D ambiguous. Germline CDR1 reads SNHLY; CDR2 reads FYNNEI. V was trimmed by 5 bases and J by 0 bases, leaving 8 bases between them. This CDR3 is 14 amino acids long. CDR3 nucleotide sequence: TGTGCCAGCAGTTCACAGATCTCTGGAAACACCATATATTTT. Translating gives CASSSQISGNTIYF.

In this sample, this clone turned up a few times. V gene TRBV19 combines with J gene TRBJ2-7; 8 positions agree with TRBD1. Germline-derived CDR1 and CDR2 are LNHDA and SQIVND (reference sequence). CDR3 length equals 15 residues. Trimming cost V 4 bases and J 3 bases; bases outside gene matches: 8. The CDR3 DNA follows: TGTGCCAGTAGTACCCAGGGGGCGCCTTTCTACGAGCAGTACTTC. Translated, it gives CASSTQGAPFYEQYF.

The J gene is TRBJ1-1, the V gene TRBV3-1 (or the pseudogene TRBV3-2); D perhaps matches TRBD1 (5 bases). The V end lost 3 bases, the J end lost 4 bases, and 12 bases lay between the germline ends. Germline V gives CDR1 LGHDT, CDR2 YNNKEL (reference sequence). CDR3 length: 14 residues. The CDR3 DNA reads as TGTGCCAGCAGCCAGCCCGGCGGGGGCACTGAAGCTTTCTTT. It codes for CASSQPGGGTEAFF.

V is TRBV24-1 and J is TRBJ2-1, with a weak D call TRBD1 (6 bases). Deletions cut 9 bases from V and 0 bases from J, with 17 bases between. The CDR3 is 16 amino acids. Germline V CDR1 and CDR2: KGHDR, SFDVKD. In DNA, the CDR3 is TGTGCCACCTCCGATCCGGGACACCTCTCCTACAATGAGCAGTTCTTC. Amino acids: CATSDPGHLSYNEQFF.

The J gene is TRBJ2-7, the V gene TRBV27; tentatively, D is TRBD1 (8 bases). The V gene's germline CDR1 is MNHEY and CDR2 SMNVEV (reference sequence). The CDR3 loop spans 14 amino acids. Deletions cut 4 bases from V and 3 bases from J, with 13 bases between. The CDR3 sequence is CASSSTGGDYEQYF. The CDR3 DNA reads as TGTGCCAGCAGTTCCACAGGGGGGGACTACGAGCAGTACTTC.

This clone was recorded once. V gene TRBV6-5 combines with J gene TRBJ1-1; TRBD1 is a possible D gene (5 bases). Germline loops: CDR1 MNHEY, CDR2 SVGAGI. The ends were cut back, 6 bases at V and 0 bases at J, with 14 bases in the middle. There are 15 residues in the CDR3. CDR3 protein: CASRYRGGMNTEAFF. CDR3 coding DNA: TGTGCCAGCAGATACCGGGGGGGAATGAACACTGAAGCTTTCTTT.

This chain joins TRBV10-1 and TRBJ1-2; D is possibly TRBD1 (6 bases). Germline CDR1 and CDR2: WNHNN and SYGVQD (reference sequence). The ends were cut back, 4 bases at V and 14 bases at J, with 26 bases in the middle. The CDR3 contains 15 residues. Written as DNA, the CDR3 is TGCGCCAGCAGTGGGTGGGAAGCGACAGGCCAACTTGATACCTTC. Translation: CASSGWEATGQLDTF.

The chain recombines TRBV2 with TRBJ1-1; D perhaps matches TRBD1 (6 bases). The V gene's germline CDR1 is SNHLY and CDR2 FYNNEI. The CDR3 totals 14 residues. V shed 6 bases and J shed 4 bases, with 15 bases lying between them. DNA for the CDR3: TGTGCCAGCAGGTCACAGGGTCGTGGCACTGAAGCTTTCTTT. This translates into CASRSQGRGTEAFF.

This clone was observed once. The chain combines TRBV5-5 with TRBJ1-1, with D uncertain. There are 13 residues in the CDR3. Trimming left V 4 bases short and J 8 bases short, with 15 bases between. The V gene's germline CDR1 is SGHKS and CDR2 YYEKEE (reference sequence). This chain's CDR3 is CASSPDEWWEAFF. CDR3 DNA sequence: TGTGCCAGCAGCCCCGATGAGTGGTGGGAAGCTTTCTTT. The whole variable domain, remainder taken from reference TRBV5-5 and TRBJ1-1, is DAGVTQSPTHLIKTRGQQVTLRCSPISGHKSVSWYQQVLGQGPQFIFQYYEKEERGRGNFPDRFSARQFPNYSSELNVNALLLGDSALYLCASSPDEWWEAFFGQGTRLTVV.

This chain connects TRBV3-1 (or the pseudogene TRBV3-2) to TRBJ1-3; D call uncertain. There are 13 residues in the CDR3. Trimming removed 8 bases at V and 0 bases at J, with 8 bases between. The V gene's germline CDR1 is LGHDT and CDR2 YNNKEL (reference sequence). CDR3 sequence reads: CASGHSSGNTIYF. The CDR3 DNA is TGTGCCAGCGGGCACAGCTCTGGAAACACCATATATTTT.